These T cell receptor beta chains were read from a single sample in a study of blood T cell repertoires in COVID-19. Clones were read by immunoSEQ multiplex PCR, and TCRdb kept only the in-frame ones, dropping some. The sample contains 200,000 to 300,000 clones, nearly 90% of which appear only once. Sample: peripheral blood. These receptors were obtained from a man younger than 35 with active or convalescent COVID-19. The CDR3 runs from the conserved cysteine through the conserved F or W. The D gene is left open where the match is weak. Size is omitted from some rows. Given values are once, few, many or a class for expanded clones.

clone size	V gene	D gene	J gene	CDR3 DNA	CDR3 protein
once	TRBV5-3	TRBD2	TRBJ2-1	TGTGCCCTACCGGACTCACGGACTAGCGGGAGGGCTTATGAGCAGTTCTTC	CALPDSRTSGRAYEQFF
-	TRBV18	-	TRBJ1-5	TGTGCCAGCTCACCTTTGCGGCAGAATAGCAATCAGCCCCAGCATTTT	CASSPLRQNSNQPQHF
-	TRBV7-8	-	TRBJ1-1	TGTGCCAGCAGCCGATATCTTAGCCAAAAGACAGGGAACACTGAAGCTTTCTTT	CASSRYLSQKTGNTEAFF
-	TRBV9	-	TRBJ2-3	TGTGCCAGCAGTATTAGTGCAGATACGCAGTATTTT	CASSISADTQYF
-	TRBV29-1	-	TRBJ1-5	TGCAGCGTGCAGACAGCTCTAAATCAGCCCCAGCATTTT	CSVQTALNQPQHF
-	TRBV9	TRBD1	TRBJ1-1	TGTGCCAGCAGCGATGGACAGGGGAGGATGAACACTGAAGCTTTCTTT	CASSDGQGRMNTEAFF
-	TRBV5-1	TRBD1	TRBJ2-5	TGCGCCAGCAGCTCACAGGGGGCGGGAGAGACCCAGTACTTC	CASSSQGAGETQYF
-	TRBV5-1	-	TRBJ1-4	TGCGCCAGCAGCTTGGATGACGGGCGGGGTTGGAATGAAAAACTGTTTTTT	CASSLDDGRGWNEKLFF
-	TRBV4-2	TRBD1	TRBJ2-7	TGTGCCAGCAGCCACGGCCGGGACAGGGAAAAGCAGTACTTC	CASSHGRDREKQYF
once	TRBV6-2/TRBV6-3	-	TRBJ2-7	TGTGCCAGCAGTTACAGGTTGGGCAGATCTTACGAGCAGTACTTC	CASSYRLGRSYEQYF
-	TRBV4-2	TRBD1	TRBJ2-1	TGTGCCAGCAGCCAAGAGTTTTGGGACAGTCAGTTCTTC	CASSQEFWDSQFF
-	TRBV28	TRBD2	TRBJ2-7	TGTGCCAGCAGTCTTAGTGGCGGGAGTGGGGAGCAGTACTTC	CASSLSGGSGEQYF
-	TRBV21-1	-	TRBJ2-7	TGTGCCAGCAGCAACCCGGGGGAACTAGCGGGAGATAGGGCCTCCTACGAGCAGTACTTC	CASSNPGELAGDRASYEQYF
few	TRBV19	TRBD1	TRBJ2-1	TGTGCCAGTACTTGGGACAGGGGTCGATACAATGAGCAGTTCTTC	CASTWDRGRYNEQFF
-	TRBV28	TRBD1	TRBJ1-4	TGTGCCAGCAGGCTACCGGAGGGGGCGGGTAATGAAAAACTGTTTTTT	CASRLPEGAGNEKLFF
-	TRBV11-1	-	TRBJ1-4	TGTGCCAGCAGCTTATATCCTGAAAAACTGTTTTTT	CASSLYPEKLFF
-	TRBV27	TRBD1	TRBJ1-5	TGTGCCAGCAGAAGCACAGGGGCCTATAGCAATCAGCCCCAGCATTTT	CASRSTGAYSNQPQHF
-	TRBV15	-	TRBJ1-5	TGTGCCACCAGCAGAGATCTCGGGGGGTCGGGGCCCCAGCATTTT	CATSRDLGGSGPQHF
-	TRBV6-5	-	TRBJ2-3	TGTGCCAGCAGTTCTCACGCACTAGCAGATACGCAGTATTTT	CASSSHALADTQYF
-	TRBV4-3	-	TRBJ1-2	TGCGCCAGCAGCCAAGACAGGGTGTTCAACTATGGCTACACCTTC	CASSQDRVFNYGYTF
-	TRBV6-6	-	TRBJ2-1	TGTGCCAGCAGTTACCAAACAGGGATTACCTACAATGAGCAGTTCTTC	CASSYQTGITYNEQFF
-	TRBV7-9	-	TRBJ1-6	TGTGCCAGCAGCTTAGCGGGAGGGGGGCGAAATTCACCCCTCCACTTT	CASSLAGGGRNSPLHF
-	TRBV6-5	-	TRBJ2-3	TGTGCCAGCGTACTCACAGATACGCAGTATTTT	CASVLTDTQYF